This T cell receptor (beta chain) came from a study of naive and memory T cell subsets. Points from the study as a whole: Naive repertoires, especially CD8, held a few larger clonotypes, possibly memory cells re-expressing CD45RA.

An equimolar mix of two oligonucleotides served as the beta constant-region primer for TRBC1 and TRBC2. Nested alpha and beta constant-region primers with the SP2 primer drove four PCR rounds on ligated cDNA. TCRdb ran MiXCR on the UMI-ligation and nested PCR reads and lists one entry per CDR3 protein. The sample gives 98,000 or so distinct CDR3 sequences, around 15% of which show up once; 2.5% to 3% is in the top ten. Turning to this clonotype: Its antigen is not identified.

This CDR3 spans 15 amino acids. Looked up from germline, CDR1 is DFQATT and CDR2 is SNEGSKA (reference sequence). V was shortened by 5 bases and J by 7 bases, with 22 bases between the two germline ends. The clonotype originates from a human donor in good health. The chain carries TRBV20-1 and TRBJ2-3; D remains unclear. The sequenced sample was naive CD8+ T cells from blood. The CDR3 DNA reads TGCAGTGCTGTCAGTCCAGGCTCACGCACTAATACGCAGTATTTT. Its protein product is CSAVSPGSRTNTQYF.